The rows below give T cell receptor beta chains drawn from one sample of a study of blood T cell repertoires in COVID-19. The repertoire was sequenced with immunoSEQ multiplex PCR; TCRdb's copy has only in-frame clones and lacks some. Found here are 350,000 to 400,000 clones, around 87% of them singletons; the top ten hold around 1%. The specimen sequenced was PBMCs or T cells enriched from blood (not recorded which). All receptors come from a man younger than 30 who had recovered from COVID-19. Both conserved end residues are part of each CDR3. The D gene is left open where the match is weak. Where a row states a size, it is once, few, many or the class of an expanded clone; other rows omit it.

TRBV20-1	NA	NA	TRBJ2-5	TGCAGTGGGCTGGTCCAAGAGACCCAGTACTTC	CSGLVQETQYF
TRBV5-1	NA	TRBD1	TRBJ2-2	TGCGCCAGCAGACGGACAGGGCTGGACACCGGGGAGCTGTTTTTT	CASRRTGLDTGELFF
TRBV3-1/TRBV3-2	NA	NA	TRBJ1-1	TGTGCCAGCAGCCCCCCGGCCCGGCGGGACACTGAAGCTTTCTTT	CASSPPARRDTEAFF
TRBV2	NA	NA	TRBJ2-1	TGTGCCAGCAGACAGTTGCTAGCGATGAACTCCTACAATGAGCAGTTCTTC	CASRQLLAMNSYNEQFF
TRBV9	once	TRBD2	TRBJ2-1	TGTGCCAGCAGCGTCGAGTTCTACCCGGGACTAGCGGGGTACAATGAGCAGTTCTTC	CASSVEFYPGLAGYNEQFF
TRBV5-6	NA	TRBD1	TRBJ1-2	TGTGCCAGCACCTATCCGGGACAGGCCTATTTGAAAGGCTACACCTTC	CASTYPGQAYLKGYTF
TRBV3-1/TRBV3-2	NA	TRBD2	TRBJ2-5	TGTGCCAGCAGCCAAGAGGCCGCGCGGGGGGTCGGAAGAGAGACCCAGTACTTC	CASSQEAARGVGRETQYF
TRBV18	NA	NA	TRBJ2-7	TGTGCCAGCTCACCAGCGATTCTCTCCGCGGGCTCCTACGAGCAGTACTTC	CASSPAILSAGSYEQYF
TRBV5-5	NA	TRBD1	TRBJ2-7	TGTGCCAGCAGCTTGGTTTGGGACAGGGTCACGCAGGAGCAGTACTTC	CASSLVWDRVTQEQYF
TRBV29-1	NA	NA	TRBJ1-2	TGCAGCATCGGAGGGAGCTATGGCTACACCTTC	CSIGGSYGYTF
TRBV18	NA	NA	TRBJ1-3	TGTGCCAGCTCCCCCACAGGTTCTGGAAACACCATATATTTT	CASSPTGSGNTIYF
TRBV18	NA	TRBD2	TRBJ2-7	TGTGCCAGCTCACCATTCCGGGACTACTCCCCTGGGGAGCAGTACTTC	CASSPFRDYSPGEQYF